The 26 T cell receptor beta chains given below trace back to one sample, sequenced in a study of PD-L1 blockade in urothelial cancer. TCRdb's copy holds only in-frame clones and misses some; the assay was immunoSEQ multiplex PCR. Of roughly 90,000 clones in the sample, more than 70% were seen once. Noted time point: pretreatment peripheral blood. Source: PBMCs, taken around atezolizumab (anti-PD-L1) treatment. The receptors originated from a woman aged 80 or over with urothelial cancer.

V and J are TRBV18 and TRBJ1-2; a possible D gene is TRBD1 (5 bases). Germline V CDR1 and CDR2: KGHSH, LQKENI. CDR3 length equals 15 residues. Trimming removed 2 bases from V and 3 bases from J, with 13 bases in between. Here the CDR3 DNA reads TGTGCCAGCTCACCAATCGCGGGGGTAGACTATGGCTACACCTTC. Its translation: CASSPIAGVDYGYTF.

The rearrangement links TRBV5-1 to TRBJ2-2; 10 nucleotides match TRBD1. Trimming took 6 bases from V and 6 from J; bases not matched to a gene: 5. Germline CDR1 is SGHRS and CDR2 is YFSETQ. This CDR3 contains 14 residues. The CDR3 region is CASTRQGASGELFF. As DNA, the CDR3 is TGCGCCAGCACGAGACAGGGGGCGTCCGGGGAGCTGTTTTTT.

CDR3 region: CASSDLLLAGGRGNEQFF. Written as DNA, the CDR3 is TGTGCCAGCAGTGATTTGTTGCTAGCGGGAGGGCGAGGGAATGAGCAGTTCTTC. This sequence joins TRBV2 and TRBJ2-1; 12 nucleotides agree with TRBD2. Germline CDR1 SNHLY, CDR2 FYNNEI. With V trimmed by 3 bases and J by 7 bases, 13 bases remained unmatched. The CDR3 loop spans 18 amino acids. Combining the CDR3 with reference TRBV2 and TRBJ2-1 gives the whole variable domain EPEVTQTPSHQVTQMGQEVILRCVPISNHLYFYWYRQILGQKVEFLVSFYNNEISEKSEIFDDQFSVERPDGSNFTLKIRSTKLEDSAMYFCASSDLLLAGGRGNEQFFGPGTRLTVL.

The chain joins TRBV18 to TRBJ2-5; D is unclear. CDR3 length equals 13 residues. The V and J ends lost 6 bases and 5 bases respectively, with 13 bases between them. Germline CDR1 and CDR2: KGHSH and LQKENI. DNA for the CDR3: TGTGCCAGCTCCCCAGACACTTTCGAGACCCAGTACTTC. It is translated as CASSPDTFETQYF.

CDR3 DNA: TGTGCCACCAGCAGATCAGGGGGGAGCACAGATACGCAGTATTTT. This sequence encodes CATSRSGGSTDTQYF. The V call is TRBV15, the J call TRBJ2-3, with D maybe TRBD1 (7 bases). Germline loops: CDR1 LNHNV, CDR2 YYDKDF (reference sequence). V was clipped by 2 bases and J by 0 bases, with 9 bases between them. The CDR3 has 15 residues.

The chain employs TRBV5-4 and TRBJ2-7; TRBD2 agrees at 8 bases. Losses at the gene ends were 2 bases for V and 2 bases for J; bases not matched to a gene: 15. Per germline, CDR1 SGHNT and CDR2 YYREEE (reference sequence). The CDR3 extends over 18 amino acids. Written as DNA, the CDR3 is TGTGCCAGCAGCTTTGGCCGAGGGGGTCTAGCGGGTACCTACGAGCAGTACTTC. Residues: CASSFGRGGLAGTYEQYF.

The rearrangement uses TRBV28 and TRBJ1-1; D not certain. In germline, CDR1 is MDHEN, CDR2 SYDVKM. Trimming cost V 5 bases and J 5 bases, with 15 bases left between them. The CDR3 sequence is 14 residues long. CDR3 residues: CASSPRTTWTEAFF. The DNA for the CDR3 is TGTGCCAGCAGTCCCAGGACTACGTGGACTGAAGCTTTCTTT.

This CDR3 is CASSESGRVEAFF. DNA for the CDR3: TGCGCCAGCAGTGAGTCGGGGAGGGTTGAAGCTTTCTTT. The V call is TRBV10-1, the J call TRBJ1-1; D is undetermined. With 0 bases removed from V and 7 bases from J, the gap between germline ends came to 9 bases. The CDR3 consists of 13 residues. Germline V CDR1 and CDR2: WNHNN, SYGVQD (reference sequence).

This chain uses TRBV18 with TRBJ2-5, with D possibly TRBD2 on 6 matching bases. CDR3 length: 16 amino acids. V dropped 3 bases and J dropped 2 bases, with 16 bases sitting between them. In germline, CDR1 is KGHSH, CDR2 LQKENI. The CDR3 protein is CASSPLKRASQETQYF. The CDR3, as DNA: TGTGCCAGCTCACCTCTCAAGCGGGCGTCACAAGAGACCCAGTACTTC.

The genes are TRBV10-3 and TRBJ2-7, with 12 bases lining up with TRBD2. V was pared by 6 bases and J by 4 bases, with 7 bases of the junction left unmatched. The V gene's germline CDR1 is ENHRY and CDR2 SYGVKD. This CDR3 has 15 amino acids. Written as DNA, the CDR3 is TGTGCCATCAGCGCGACTAGCGGGAGCGCGTACGAGCAGTACTTC. Translated: CAISATSGSAYEQYF.

The chain links TRBV19 to TRBJ2-1, with TRBD2 matching 12 bases. Germline CDR1 reads LNHDA; CDR2 reads SQIVND (reference sequence). After removal of 6 bases from V and 7 bases from J, the junction contained 1 base not matched to a gene. The CDR3 is made up of 13 amino acids. The CDR3 sequence is CASRLAGGNEQFF. The CDR3 nucleotides are TGTGCCAGTAGACTAGCGGGGGGTAATGAGCAGTTCTTC.

The V call is TRBV18, the J call TRBJ1-1, with D perhaps matching TRBD1 (5 bases). V lost 6 bases to trimming and J lost 6 bases, with 11 bases between them. Per germline, CDR1 KGHSH and CDR2 LQKENI. This CDR3 has 12 residues. CDR3 in amino acids: CASSAGGAEAFF. CDR3 bases: TGTGCCAGCTCGGCCGGGGGTGCTGAAGCTTTCTTT.

A note on this clone: One junction end does not reproduce the germline sequence, and a read error may be involved. The chain is built from TRBV28 and TRBJ2-1; perhaps TRBD2 as D (5 bases). This CDR3 comprises 14 residues. Germline V gene data show CDR1 as MDHEN and CDR2 as SYDVKM. The CDR3 region has the DNA TGTGCCACTCTGGGCGGGCGTTCCTACGATGAGCAGTTCTTC. Its translation: CATLGGRSYDEQFF.

CDR3 bases: TGTGCCAGTGGACTAGCGGGAGGTCGTGAGGAGCAGTTCTTC. Amino acids: CASGLAGGREEQFF. J is TRBJ2-1 and V is TRBV7-2, with 14 bases that match TRBD2. The CDR3 loop spans 14 amino acids. The V and J ends lost 9 bases and 10 bases, in that order; junction bases with no gene match: 8. The germline CDR1 and CDR2 sequences are SGHTA and FQGNSA.

The CDR3 sequence is CASSRDTTQPQHF. CDR3 DNA sequence: TGTGCCAGCTCACGGGACACTACTCAGCCCCAGCATTTT. The chain employs TRBV18 and TRBJ1-5, with D perhaps TRBD1 (6 bases). Germline V gene lookup returns CDR1 KGHSH and CDR2 LQKENI. Trimming cost V 4 bases and J 6 bases, with 10 bases left between them. The CDR3 totals 13 residues.

This clone was seen a single time. This chain connects TRBV2 to TRBJ2-3; D gene uncertain. V dropped 6 bases and J dropped 2 bases, with 15 bases sitting between them. The V gene's germline CDR1 is SNHLY and CDR2 FYNNEI. The CDR3 covers 15 residues. Here the CDR3 reads CASSESEHATDTQYF. CDR3 sequence (DNA): TGTGCCAGCAGCGAAAGCGAGCACGCCACAGATACGCAGTATTTT.

The chain recombines TRBV15 with TRBJ2-7, with 8 bases identical to TRBD1. The CDR3 contains 16 residues. The V gene's germline CDR1 is LNHNV and CDR2 YYDKDF (reference sequence). J gave up 3 bases and V 2 bases, and 9 bases lay outside the gene matches. The CDR3 nucleotides are TGTGCCACCAGCAGACCACGGGCAGGGGGCATCTACGAGCAGTACTTC. Translation gives CATSRPRAGGIYEQYF.

The genes are TRBV28 and TRBJ2-7; perhaps TRBD1 as D (5 bases). The CDR3 has 15 amino acids. V lost 2 bases to trimming and J lost 0 bases, with 11 bases between them. Germline CDR1 and CDR2: MDHEN and SYDVKM. CDR3 DNA: TGTGCCAGCAGTTTAACAGGATGGAGCTCCTACGAGCAGTACTTC. Protein sequence: CASSLTGWSSYEQYF.

V usage is TRBV28 and J usage is TRBJ1-5; TRBD1 is a possible D gene (6 bases). Trimming left V 4 bases short and J 1 base short, with 14 bases between. The CDR3 runs to 16 residues. Germline V gene lookup returns CDR1 MDHEN and CDR2 SYDVKM. CDR3 in DNA: TGTGCCAGCAGTTCCCCCAGGGGTCGGAGCAATCAGCCCCAGCATTTT. This sequence encodes CASSSPRGRSNQPQHF.

This chain uses TRBV2 with TRBJ2-3, with 15 bases matching TRBD2. The V gene end was trimmed by 7 bases and the J gene end by 1 base; junction bases not matched to a gene: 6. Germline CDR1 is SNHLY and CDR2 is FYNNEI. The CDR3 contains 17 residues. CDR3 in amino acids: CASTGTSGRSRTDTQYF. The CDR3 coding sequence is TGTGCCAGCACTGGGACTAGCGGGAGGTCGCGCACAGATACGCAGTATTTT.

The chain joins TRBV15 to TRBJ1-1, with D hard to call. CDR1 is LNHNV and CDR2 is YYDKDF in the germline V gene (reference sequence). The CDR3 spans 15 residues. Trimming shortened V by 0 bases and J by 1 base, and 9 bases separated the two germline ends. The CDR3 spells CATSRDPGWNTEAFF. DNA for the CDR3: TGTGCCACCAGCAGAGATCCCGGGTGGAACACTGAAGCTTTCTTT.

This chain uses TRBV10-1 with TRBJ2-1, with 8 bases that match TRBD1. The CDR3 contains 16 residues. V trimming: 0 bases; J trimming: 6 bases; junction bases outside the gene matches: 7. CDR1 and CDR2 (germline): WNHNN, SYGVQD (reference sequence). The CDR3 here is CASSESGGTGGNEQFF. The CDR3 region has the DNA TGCGCCAGCAGTGAGTCTGGGGGGACAGGTGGCAATGAGCAGTTCTTC.

This clone has only one observation. The V and J genes are TRBV7-6 and TRBJ2-1, with a possible D match to TRBD1 (6 bases). This CDR3 is built from 15 residues. V lost 2 bases to trimming and J lost 4 bases, with 12 bases between them. Germline V gives CDR1 SGHVS, CDR2 FNYEAQ. Here the CDR3 reads CASSLLGTSYNEQFF. Here the CDR3 DNA reads TGTGCCAGCAGCTTATTAGGGACATCATACAATGAGCAGTTCTTC.

This sequence joins TRBV19 and TRBJ2-1; D call uncertain. The CDR3 is made up of 13 amino acids. Trimming cost V 3 bases and J 8 bases, with 11 bases left between them. The germline V gene has CDR1 LNHDA and CDR2 SQIVND (reference sequence). This chain's CDR3 is CASSMNRGDEQFF. CDR3 DNA sequence: TGTGCCAGTAGTATGAACCGAGGAGATGAGCAGTTCTTC.

The CDR3 coding sequence is TGCGCCAGCAGCCAAGATCTAGCGCAACTTCCCTACAATGAGCAGTTCTTC. This translates into CASSQDLAQLPYNEQFF. The chain uses TRBV4-1 and TRBJ2-1; D is possibly TRBD2 (6 bases). Trimming shortened V by 0 bases and J by 2 bases, and 14 bases separated the two germline ends. CDR1 is MGHRA, CDR2 YSYEKL, per germline. The CDR3 runs 17 residues.

This clone has just one count. CDR3 DNA sequence: TGTGCCAGCAGAAGGACAGGGGAGAACTATGGCTACACCTTC. Protein: CASRRTGENYGYTF. The rearrangement links TRBV28 to TRBJ1-2; 9 nucleotides agree with TRBD1. CDR1 is MDHEN and CDR2 is SYDVKM in the germline V gene. J gave up 2 bases and V 6 bases, and 4 bases lay outside the gene matches. The CDR3 is 14 amino acids.